The source of this T cell receptor (beta chain) is a study of blood T cell repertoires in COVID-19. Data came from immunoSEQ multiplex PCR; TCRdb stores just in-frame clones and leaves some out. Of approximately 290,000 clones listed, over 75% are singletons. Unmatched junction bases numbered 6, after V lost 4 bases and J lost 3 bases. Germline assignment: CDR1 LGHDT and CDR2 YNNKEL (reference sequence). The CDR3 totals 16 residues. The source material was PBMCs or T cells enriched from blood (not recorded which). The receptor's source is a woman in her thirties who had recovered from COVID-19. The rearrangement links TRBV3-1 (or the pseudogene TRBV3-2) to TRBJ2-3; 11 bases match TRBD2. In nucleotides, the CDR3 is TGTGCCAGCAGCCTTGGACTAGCGGGCTTAACAGATACGCAGTATTTT. It encodes CASSLGLAGLTDTQYF.